These T cell receptor beta chains were read from a single sample in a study of blood T cell repertoires in COVID-19. Libraries were prepared by immunoSEQ multiplex PCR; TCRdb keeps only in-frame clonotypes and omits some of them. This sample has 55,000 to 75,000 clones, with more than 75% found just once. The sequenced material came from peripheral blood. These receptors originate from a human donor with active COVID-19. The donor label of this sample is uncertain. The CDR3 runs from the conserved cysteine through the conserved F or W. The D gene is left open where the match is weak. Clone size is shown for a subset of rows, as once, few, many or a class of expanded clone.

>TRBJ1-3|TRBD1|-|TRBV14
TGTGCCAGCAGCCAGGACAGGGGGCTTTCTGGAAACACCATATATTTT
CASSQDRGLSGNTIYF
>TRBJ1-6|-|-|TRBV28
TGTGCCAGCAGTCCCGCGGGGGCTAATTCACCCCTCCACTTT
CASSPAGANSPLHF
>TRBJ2-6|TRBD1|-|TRBV11-2
TGTGCCAGCACACCGGCCGGACAGGCTCCCTCTGGGGCCAACGTCCTGACTTTC
CASTPAGQAPSGANVLTF
>TRBJ2-7|-|-|TRBV2
TGTGCCAGCAGTGAAGCTCCAGTTTGGCAGTACTTC
CASSEAPVWQYF
>TRBJ2-3|-|-|TRBV6-4
TGTGCCAGCAGTCTCGGGGACACAGATACGCAGTATTTT
CASSLGDTDTQYF
>TRBJ1-5|-|-|TRBV6-2/TRBV6-3
TGTGCCAGCAGTCCCTGGGGCGATCAGCCCCAGCATTTT
CASSPWGDQPQHF
>TRBJ2-1|-|-|TRBV28
TGTGCCAGCAGTTTCAGGGGCCATGAGCAGTTCTTC
CASSFRGHEQFF
>TRBJ2-1|-|-|TRBV7-3
TGTGCCAGCAGCTTGGCCCCCGGGGTGCACAATGAGCAGTTCTTC
CASSLAPGVHNEQFF
>TRBJ1-1|TRBD1|-|TRBV18
TGTGCCAGCTCACTCATTACAGGGGGCTCCGACACTGAAGCTTTCTTT
CASSLITGGSDTEAFF
>TRBJ1-2|-|few|TRBV2
TGTGCCAGCACCCCTGGGCGGGGCATATTCTATGGCTACACCTTC
CASTPGRGIFYGYTF
>TRBJ2-5|TRBD2|-|TRBV9
TGTGCCAGCAGCGTAGGGGTAGCGGGGGGGAGAGAGACCCAGTACTTC
CASSVGVAGGRETQYF